This TCR beta chain appears in the sequencing data of a study of shared clonotypes between healthy human individuals. Turning to the study itself: The plates for each donor numbered three CD4 naive, three CD4 memory, two CD8 naive and one CD8 memory.

Findings of the study overall: The four-donor shared clonotypes exceeded non-shared clonotypes in generation probability, with non-shared ones scoring lower. Clonotype sharing across donors was expected to vary with sequencing depth.

Trimming took 8 bases from V and 6 from J; bases not matched to a gene: 12. Germline CDR1 is MNHEY and CDR2 is SVGAGI. This CDR3 region has 15 residues. Produced via immunoSEQ multiplex PCR; TCRdb's table is partial and in-frame only. The sample holds 2 million to 2.5 million clones, 80% to 95% seen once. A remark on this clone: Its antigen is as yet unknown.

V usage is TRBV6-5 and J usage is TRBJ2-2; 7 bases fit TRBD2. Sequencing was performed on naive CD4+ T cells from PBMCs. Subset indicated: CD45RA+ positively selected. The TCR comes from a man aged 18 to 29 in good health. Some clones in this sample may be carry-over from other donors' samples. The CDR3 protein is CASSVVWEGPGELFF. Written as DNA, the CDR3 is TGTGCCAGCTCCGTGGTCTGGGAGGGTCCCGGGGAGCTGTTTTTT.